These 19 T cell receptor beta chains came from one sample sequenced in a study of shared clonotypes between healthy human individuals. Naive-designated CD8 cells lacked CD45RO, were positively enriched for CCR7, and omitted terminally differentiated effector memory CD45RA+ cells. Sequencing was performed with immunoSEQ multiplex PCR; in TCRdb, only in-frame clones are kept and a portion is missing. The sample lists 800,000 or so clones, approximately 96% occurring once. The sequenced material came from naive CD8+ T cells sorted from blood. Every receptor here comes from a man under 40 in good health.

A remark on this clone: The junction differs from germline at one of its ends, possibly a read error. J is TRBJ2-1 and V is TRBV29-1; D might be TRBD2 (5 bases). CDR1 and CDR2 from the germline V gene are SQVTM and ANQGSEA. This CDR3 is 13 amino acids long. Here the CDR3 reads CSVGLARSGELVF. The CDR3, as DNA: TGCAGCGTTGGTCTGGCCCGGAGTGGGGAGCTAGTCTTC.

V gene TRBV6-1 combines with J gene TRBJ2-7; D might be TRBD1 (6 bases). V was clipped by 4 bases and J by 3 bases, with 16 bases between them. The CDR3 loop spans 15 amino acids. Germline V gene data show CDR1 as MNHNS and CDR2 as SASEGT. In DNA form, the CDR3 reads TGTGCCAGCAGTGGGCCAGACAGGCCTTACTACGAGCAGTACTTC. Encoded protein: CASSGPDRPYYEQYF.

This chain joins TRBV5-4 and TRBJ2-2, with D possibly TRBD2 on 5 matching bases. Germline values: CDR1 SGHNT, CDR2 YYREEE (reference sequence). Trimming left V 4 bases short and J 4 bases short, with 11 bases between. The CDR3 extends over 14 amino acids. CDR3 in amino acids: CASSPLGSTGELFF. CDR3 bases: TGTGCCAGCAGCCCCTTAGGGAGCACCGGGGAGCTGTTTTTT.

The V call is TRBV10-2, the J call TRBJ2-5; 7 positions match TRBD1. There are 15 residues in the CDR3. V shed 2 bases, J shed 3 bases, and the junction held 6 bases outside the gene matches. Germline values: CDR1 WSHSY, CDR2 SAAADI. The CDR3 loop reads CASSERDRSKETQYF. The CDR3 DNA follows: TGCGCCAGCAGTGAGAGGGACAGAAGTAAAGAGACCCAGTACTTC.

This chain links TRBV10-1 with TRBJ2-3; 10 nucleotides match TRBD2. The CDR3 is 17 amino acids. J lost 4 bases, V lost 1 base, and 8 bases had no gene match. Germline CDR1 WNHNN, CDR2 SYGVQD (reference sequence). The chain's CDR3 is CASSEYRLAGVADTQYF. The CDR3 DNA follows: TGCGCCAGCAGTGAGTACCGTCTAGCGGGAGTTGCAGATACGCAGTATTTT.

This chain joins TRBV28 and TRBJ2-7; the D gene is possibly TRBD1 (6 bases). The CDR3 consists of 19 residues. V dropped 2 bases and J dropped 3 bases, with 26 bases sitting between them. Germline-derived CDR1 and CDR2 are MDHEN and SYDVKM. The CDR3 protein is CASSLGVQTGQRFIYEQYF. Here the CDR3 DNA reads TGTGCCAGCAGTTTAGGTGTGCAAACAGGGCAAAGGTTCATCTACGAGCAGTACTTC.

The chain has TRBV7-9 and TRBJ2-7; TRBD1 agrees at 10 bases. Germline CDR1 is SEHNR and CDR2 is FQNEAQ (reference sequence). The CDR3 runs to 16 residues. With V trimmed by 4 bases and J by 3 bases, 9 bases remained unmatched. This chain's CDR3 is CASSSRTGTGDYEQYF. CDR3 sequence (DNA): TGTGCCAGCAGCTCACGAACCGGGACAGGGGACTACGAGCAGTACTTC.

The J gene is TRBJ2-7, the V gene TRBV5-1, with 7 bases that match TRBD2. CDR3 length equals 15 residues. Germline V gene sequence: CDR1 SGHRS, CDR2 YFSETQ. V shed 4 bases and J 1 base; nucleotides not matched to a gene: 8. The CDR3 here is CASSPVGGPSYEQYF. Here the CDR3 DNA reads TGCGCCAGCAGCCCGGTGGGAGGGCCATCCTACGAGCAGTACTTC.

This rearrangement joins TRBV18 to TRBJ2-3, with 14 bases matching TRBD2. V shed 3 bases, J shed 3 bases, and the junction held 2 bases outside the gene matches. Germline values: CDR1 KGHSH, CDR2 LQKENI. The CDR3 is 16 amino acids. CDR3 in DNA: TGTGCCAGCTCACCGACTAGCGGGAGGGTTACAGATACGCAGTATTTT. Protein sequence: CASSPTSGRVTDTQYF.

The chain joins TRBV7-2 to TRBJ2-7, with TRBD1 as a possible D gene (6 bases). Deletions cut 5 bases from V and 0 bases from J, with 11 bases between. Looked up from germline, CDR1 is SGHTA and CDR2 is FQGNSA. This CDR3 region has 14 residues. CDR3 region: CASSAPGHSYEQYF. For the CDR3, the DNA is TGTGCCAGCAGCGCGCCGGGACACTCCTACGAGCAGTACTTC.

The J gene is TRBJ1-1, the V gene TRBV27; D uncertain. The germline CDR1 and CDR2 sequences are MNHEY and SMNVEV (reference sequence). The CDR3 has 13 residues. The V end lost 5 bases, the J end lost 4 bases, and 11 bases lay between the germline ends. CDR3 coding DNA: TGTGCCAGCAGTGAAGCCCGGGTCACTGAAGCTTTCTTT. This sequence encodes CASSEARVTEAFF.

The rearrangement joins TRBV5-4 to TRBJ1-1; D gene unclear. Per germline, CDR1 SGHNT and CDR2 YYREEE (reference sequence). This CDR3 is 14 amino acids long. Trimming took off 4 bases at V and 0 bases at J, with 10 bases between the two ends. The DNA for the CDR3 is TGTGCCAGCAGCCCGACGGGAATGAACACTGAAGCTTTCTTT. Protein sequence: CASSPTGMNTEAFF.

This sequence joins TRBV28 and TRBJ2-7; weak D call: TRBD1 (5 bases). Germline CDR1 is MDHEN and CDR2 is SYDVKM. This CDR3 has 12 residues. V was trimmed by 6 bases and J by 4 bases, leaving 10 bases between them. The CDR3 here is CASSLSGYEQYF. CDR3 coding DNA: TGTGCCAGCAGCCTTTCAGGGTACGAGCAGTACTTC.

The sample holds one count of this clone. J is TRBJ2-3 and V is TRBV7-9; D may correspond to TRBD1 or TRBD2 (5 bases each). Germline CDR1 is SEHNR and CDR2 is FQNEAQ (reference sequence). CDR3 length: 14 amino acids. Trimming shortened V by 5 bases and J by 2 bases, and 11 bases separated the two germline ends. CDR3 DNA: TGTGCCAGCAGCCGACGGGGACCCACAGATACGCAGTATTTT. Translation gives CASSRRGPTDTQYF.

This chain uses TRBV6-6 with TRBJ2-7, with a tentative D call TRBD2 (5 bases). There are 12 residues in the CDR3. Trimming removed 8 bases at V and 6 bases at J, with 14 bases between. Germline V gives CDR1 MNHNY, CDR2 SVGAGI (reference sequence). The CDR3: CASQHSGSEQYF. The CDR3 DNA is TGTGCCAGCCAACACTCTGGGAGCGAGCAGTACTTC.

The V call is TRBV13, the J call TRBJ2-3, with D unresolved. There are 13 residues in the CDR3. V was shortened by 4 bases and J by 4 bases, with 9 bases between the two germline ends. Germline V gene data show CDR1 as PRHDT and CDR2 as FYEKMQ (reference sequence). The CDR3 DNA sequence: TGTGCCAGCAGCTCCAACTACCCAGATACGCAGTATTTT. It is translated as CASSSNYPDTQYF.

The rearrangement uses TRBV5-1 and TRBJ2-1; 7 nucleotides align to TRBD2. The V and J ends lost 0 bases and 4 bases, in that order; junction bases with no gene match: 16. CDR1 is SGHRS and CDR2 is YFSETQ in the germline V gene. This CDR3 is 19 amino acids long. DNA of the CDR3: TGCGCCAGCAGCTTGGGGGGAGTAGGATGGCGGGAGCCATACAATGAGCAGTTCTTC. Protein sequence: CASSLGGVGWREPYNEQFF.

A remark on this clone: One end of the junction varies from germline; a read error may be responsible. The V gene is TRBV7-9, the J gene TRBJ2-7; the match to TRBD2 covers 7 bases. This CDR3 region has 19 residues. Germline CDR1 and CDR2: SEHNR and FQNEAQ (reference sequence). In DNA form, the CDR3 reads TGTGCCAGCAGATTAGTTGGCGGGCGAGCGGGGACCCCATCAGACGAGCAGTACTTC. Translating it yields CASRLVGGRAGTPSDEQYF.

The chain joins TRBV6-6 to TRBJ1-3; maybe TRBD1 (5 bases). Germline V gene data show CDR1 as MNHNY and CDR2 as SVGAGI (reference sequence). The CDR3 sequence is 15 residues long. The V and J ends lost 4 bases and 0 bases respectively, with 10 bases between them. The chain's CDR3 is CASSSGGISGNTIYF. The CDR3 DNA reads TGTGCCAGCAGTTCCGGGGGTATCTCTGGAAACACCATATATTTT.